The 12 T cell receptor beta chains below all came from one sample that was sequenced in a study of response to subunit inactivated influenza vaccine. TCRdb re-called the RT-PCR reads with MiXCR, one entry per CDR3 protein. There are hundreds of thousands of distinct CDR3 sequences in the sample; less than 10% occur only once, and approximately 13% lies in the top ten. The sequences come from PBMCs from blood, collected around 25 months after vaccination. Receptors were obtained from a man aged 45 to 75 who received an inactivated influenza vaccine.

The sample holds many counts of this clonotype. No conserved phenylalanine or tryptophan is present at the end of the CDR3, so a read error is the likely explanation. The limits of the CDR3 on the DNA are not certain, so only TCRdb's listed CDR3 is given. The chain is built from TRBV12-3 or TRBV12-4 and TRBJ2-1; the table's D call, TRBD2, has no DNA check behind it. The CDR3 has 13 residues if both end residues are counted. The CDR3 sequence: CASSFTGLAGISL.

The gene calls are TRBV29-1 and TRBJ1-1; D unresolved. Germline CDR1 reads SQVTM; CDR2 reads ANQGSEA. This CDR3 has 13 residues. V was pared by 6 bases and J by 1 base, with 12 bases between. CDR3 coding DNA: TGCAGCGTCCACCGGGTCGCGAACACTGAAGCTTTCTTT. Translation gives CSVHRVANTEAFF.

This clonotype was picked up many times. The chain combines TRBV3-1 with TRBJ2-3; D might be TRBD1 (5 bases). The CDR3 length is 16 residues. The V gene lost 4 bases and the J gene lost 2 bases, with 16 bases spanning the gap. In germline, CDR1 is LGHDT, CDR2 YNNKEL (reference sequence). The CDR3 spells CASSPGQGLNTDTQYF. In nucleotides, the CDR3 is TGTGCCAGCAGCCCTGGACAAGGCCTAAACACAGATACGCAGTATTTT.

V gene TRBV10-3 combines with J gene TRBJ1-5; 7 bases align to TRBD1. This CDR3 is built from 13 residues. Trimming removed 7 bases from V and 5 bases from J; junction bases left unmatched: 5. CDR1 ENHRY and CDR2 SYGVKD come from the germline V gene. The CDR3 sequence: CAINDRVDQPQHF. CDR3 sequence (DNA): TGTGCCATCAATGACAGGGTGGATCAGCCCCAGCATTTT.

This rearrangement joins TRBV20-1 to TRBJ2-1; no definite D call. This CDR3 contains 10 residues. The germline gives CDR1 DFQATT, CDR2 SNEGSKA (reference sequence). Trimming removed 6 bases at V and 5 bases at J, with 5 bases between. The CDR3 coding sequence is TGCAGTGCGTTGAACAATGAGCAGTTCTTC. As protein: CSALNNEQFF.

This clonotype has only a few counts. This chain links TRBV20-1 with TRBJ2-2; D unresolved. The CDR3 covers 15 residues. Trimming pared 3 bases from V and 1 base from J, leaving 12 bases between. Germline V gene sequence: CDR1 DFQATT, CDR2 SNEGSKA (reference sequence). CDR3 nucleotides: TGCAGTGCTAGTTTGGCCCAGCTGAACACCGGGGAGCTGTTTTTT. This sequence encodes CSASLAQLNTGELFF.

The table lists this clonotype with a few counts. V and J are TRBV28 and TRBJ2-5; 15 bases line up with TRBD2. This CDR3 is 18 amino acids long. Germline CDR1 is MDHEN and CDR2 is SYDVKM. V lost 5 bases to trimming and J lost 5 bases; unmatched junction nucleotides: 12. The chain's CDR3 is CASSPRTSGRAGAETQYF. DNA of the CDR3: TGTGCCAGCAGTCCGAGGACTAGCGGGAGGGCCGGGGCGGAGACCCAGTACTTC.

There are many counts of this clonotype. The V and J genes are TRBV11-1 and TRBJ2-2; possible D gene TRBD2, 5 bases. The CDR3 spans 13 residues. V lost 3 bases, J lost 7 bases, and 9 bases lay in between. Germline V lookup: CDR1 SGHAT, CDR2 FQDESV (reference sequence). CDR3 sequence (DNA): TGTGCCAGCAGCTTCAATCGGGACGGGGAGCTGTTTTTT. This codes for CASSFNRDGELFF.

This clonotype has more than one count but fewer than ten. The CDR3 DNA follows: TGTGCCAGCAGTTACTCAAGGCAGTCTATTTTCTACAATGAGCAGTTCTTC. Its translation: CASSYSRQSIFYNEQFF. The V gene is TRBV6-5, the J gene TRBJ2-1; no firm D call. In germline, CDR1 is MNHEY, CDR2 SVGAGI. The CDR3 loop spans 17 amino acids. Trimming stripped 0 bases from V and 3 bases from J, with 15 bases between.

The chain combines TRBV7-9 with TRBJ2-5; possibly TRBD1 for D (6 bases). The CDR3 runs to 14 residues. V lost 7 bases and J lost 4, with 16 bases in between. Germline values: CDR1 SEHNR, CDR2 FQNEAQ (reference sequence). The CDR3 region has the DNA TGTGCCAGCACCCCCTCTGGGGGCCGAGAGACCCAGTACTTC. This sequence encodes CASTPSGGRETQYF.

Many counts were recorded for this clonotype. This sequence joins TRBV4-1 and TRBJ1-5; TRBD1 might be the D (6 bases). The length of the CDR3 is 17 residues. Per germline, CDR1 MGHRA and CDR2 YSYEKL. Trimming took 0 bases from V and 6 from J, leaving 18 bases between them. The CDR3 nucleotides read TGCGCCAGCAGCCAAGAGGGGACACCTATTACTATTCAGCCCCAGCATTTT. Its translation is CASSQEGTPITIQPQHF.

The V and J genes are TRBV20-1 and TRBJ1-1; D is undetermined. V lost 8 bases and J 1 base, leaving 14 bases between the germline ends. The CDR3 is made up of 13 amino acids. Germline-derived CDR1 and CDR2 are DFQATT and SNEGSKA (reference sequence). The CDR3, as DNA: TGCAGTCCACGCGAACATCCGAACACTGAAGCTTTCTTT. It specifies CSPREHPNTEAFF.